The rows below give T cell receptor beta chains drawn from one sample of a study of blood T cell repertoires in COVID-19. The data were produced by immunoSEQ multiplex PCR, yet TCRdb's version contains in-frame clones alone and is incomplete. The sample consists of approximately 470,000 clones, around 87% of them appearing once. Sequencing used PBMCs or T cells enriched from blood (not recorded which). Receptor source: a woman younger than 35 who had recovered from COVID-19. The CDR3 runs from the conserved cysteine through the conserved F or W. D genes are given only for firm matches. Size values are once, few and many counts, or a class for expanded clones, and some rows have none.

TRBV3-1/TRBV3-2	TRBD2	.	TRBJ2-1	CASSRRSGGYNEQFF	TGTGCCAGCAGCCGGAGGAGCGGGGGGTACAATGAGCAGTTCTTC
TRBV3-1/TRBV3-2	TRBD1	.	TRBJ2-5	CASSEQGADQETQYF	TGTGCCAGCAGTGAACAGGGGGCGGACCAAGAGACCCAGTACTTC
TRBV30	.	.	TRBJ2-5	CAWSRLGSGTQYF	TGTGCCTGGAGTCGACTGGGGAGCGGGACCCAGTACTTC
TRBV5-6	TRBD2	few	TRBJ2-3	CASSLAGTYTDTQYF	TGTGCCAGCAGCCTAGCGGGGACTTACACAGATACGCAGTATTTT
TRBV18	TRBD1	.	TRBJ2-7	CASSLGGDRSYEQYF	TGTGCCAGCTCATTGGGTGGGGACAGATCCTACGAGCAGTACTTC
TRBV27	TRBD2	once	TRBJ2-1	CASSPKLAIDEQFF	TGTGCCAGCAGTCCGAAACTAGCGATCGATGAGCAGTTCTTC
TRBV4-1	TRBD1	.	TRBJ1-2	CASSQVDRGADGYTF	TGCGCCAGCAGCCAAGTGGACAGGGGGGCAGATGGCTACACCTTC
TRBV18	TRBD1	few	TRBJ1-3	CASSPSTDRSSGNTIYF	TGTGCCAGCTCACCTTCAACGGACAGGTCCTCTGGAAACACCATATATTTT
TRBV2	.	few	TRBJ1-1	CAGSVGRLQNTEAFF	TGTGCGGGCTCCGTGGGCAGGCTACAGAACACTGAAGCTTTCTTT
TRBV11-2	.	.	TRBJ2-1	CASSPGGSSYNEQFF	TGTGCCAGCAGCCCCGGGGGAAGCTCCTACAATGAGCAGTTCTTC
TRBV4-1	.	.	TRBJ2-5	CASSQDVADVEETQYF	TGCGCCAGCAGCCAAGACGTAGCGGACGTCGAGGAGACCCAGTACTTC
TRBV5-1	TRBD1	.	TRBJ2-1	CASSLSTGGGNNEQFF	TGCGCCAGCAGCTTATCGACAGGGGGCGGCAACAATGAGCAGTTCTTC
TRBV15	TRBD1	.	TRBJ1-1	CATSRDYPQGAGNTEAFF	TGTGCCACCAGCAGAGATTACCCCCAGGGGGCGGGGAACACTGAAGCTTTCTTT
TRBV7-2	.	few	TRBJ2-7	CASSLSGTTSYEQYF	TGTGCCAGCAGCTTATCCGGGACAACTTCCTACGAGCAGTACTTC
TRBV27	.	.	TRBJ2-3	CASSLSTDTQYF	TGTGCCAGCAGCCTAAGCACAGATACGCAGTATTTT
TRBV9	TRBD2	once	TRBJ2-7	CASSVTGTSGSYEQYF	TGTGCCAGCAGCGTAACGGGGACTAGCGGATCCTACGAGCAGTACTTC
TRBV7-9	.	.	TRBJ1-2	CASSPKGHPYGYTF	TGTGCCAGCAGCCCCAAAGGACATCCCTATGGCTACACCTTC
TRBV28	.	.	TRBJ2-7	CASSPLEGAPLAGEQYF	TGTGCCAGCAGTCCCCTTGAGGGGGCACCTTTAGCGGGAGAGCAGTACTTC
TRBV7-8	.	.	TRBJ1-6	CASSIRGIGNSPLHF	TGTGCCAGCAGCATCCGGGGGATTGGGAATTCACCCCTCCACTTT
TRBV7-2	TRBD1	.	TRBJ1-6	CASSLEGAIGSPLHF	TGTGCCAGCAGCTTAGAGGGGGCGATTGGGTCACCCCTCCACTTT
TRBV6-1	.	.	TRBJ2-5	CASRERFGETQYF	TGTGCCAGCCGTGAGCGGTTCGGGGAGACCCAGTACTTC
TRBV14	.	.	TRBJ1-1	CASSPRGEQNTEAFF	TGTGCCAGCAGCCCACGGGGGGAGCAGAACACTGAAGCTTTCTTT
TRBV19	TRBD1	.	TRBJ1-1	CASSIQGADTEAFF	TGTGCCAGTAGTATCCAGGGGGCTGACACTGAAGCTTTCTTT
TRBV19	.	.	TRBJ2-7	CASRMRDPGAYEQYF	TGTGCCAGTAGGATGAGGGACCCGGGAGCCTACGAGCAGTACTTC
TRBV10-3	TRBD1	.	TRBJ1-1	CAISESRGRNTEAFF	TGTGCCATCAGTGAGAGCAGGGGGAGGAACACTGAAGCTTTCTTT
TRBV11-2	TRBD1	.	TRBJ1-4	CASSPGQAGGEKLFF	TGTGCCAGCAGCCCGGGACAGGCCGGAGGTGAAAAACTGTTTTTT
TRBV3-1/TRBV3-2	TRBD1	.	TRBJ1-1	CASSFGTAEAFF	TGTGCCAGCAGCTTCGGGACAGCTGAAGCTTTCTTT
TRBV19	TRBD1	.	TRBJ1-3	CASSIRDRVVDNTIYF	TGTGCCAGTAGCATCCGGGACAGGGTTGTTGACAACACCATATATTTT
TRBV27	TRBD1	.	TRBJ2-2	CASSLGQGAANTGELFF	TGTGCCAGCAGTCTGGGACAGGGGGCGGCGAACACCGGGGAGCTGTTTTTT
TRBV19	.	.	TRBJ2-2	CASSINRESGTGELFF	TGTGCCAGTAGTATAAACAGGGAGTCGGGCACCGGGGAGCTGTTTTTT
TRBV5-4	TRBD1	.	TRBJ2-2	CASSHDRGRTGELFF	TGTGCCAGCAGCCATGACAGGGGGCGCACCGGGGAGCTGTTTTTT
TRBV7-9	.	few	TRBJ1-1	CASSLVSTEAFF	TGTGCCAGCAGCTTAGTATCGACTGAAGCTTTCTTT
TRBV21-1	.	.	TRBJ1-1	CASSKVYQGHYTEAFF	TGTGCCAGCAGCAAAGTATACCAGGGGCACTACACTGAAGCTTTCTTT
TRBV5-1	.	.	TRBJ1-5	CASSLEPGRRNQPQHF	TGCGCCAGCAGCTTGGAGCCGGGAAGGCGCAATCAGCCCCAGCATTTT
TRBV2	.	.	TRBJ2-1	CASSVESRDEQFF	TGTGCCAGCAGTGTTGAGTCCAGGGATGAGCAGTTCTTC
TRBV4-1	.	.	TRBJ2-5	CASSSTSGQETQYF	TGCGCCAGCAGCTCGACTAGTGGGCAAGAGACCCAGTACTTC
TRBV27	.	.	TRBJ1-2	CASSLYGMTGVYGYTF	TGTGCCAGCAGTTTATACGGGATGACAGGCGTCTATGGCTACACCTTC
TRBV6-5	TRBD2	once	TRBJ2-3	CASRQRGGTDTQYF	TGTGCCAGCAGGCAGCGGGGGGGCACAGATACGCAGTATTTT
TRBV15	.	.	TRBJ1-1	CATSRARGEKAFF	TGTGCCACCAGCAGAGCCCGGGGGGAGAAAGCTTTCTTT
TRBV28	.	.	TRBJ1-1	CASSFATVNTEAFF	TGTGCCAGCAGTTTTGCCACAGTGAACACTGAAGCTTTCTTT
TRBV10-1	.	.	TRBJ2-5	CASSENRLQETQYF	TGCGCCAGCAGTGAGAACAGGCTCCAAGAGACCCAGTACTTC
TRBV19	.	.	TRBJ1-3	CASRPSYSGNTIYF	TGTGCCAGTAGACCTAGTTACTCTGGAAACACCATATATTTT
TRBV9	TRBD2	.	TRBJ2-5	CASSVGLAGAQETQYF	TGTGCCAGCAGCGTAGGACTAGCGGGGGCACAAGAGACCCAGTACTTC
TRBV2	.	.	TRBJ2-5	CASRGNGAQETQYF	TGTGCCAGTAGAGGTAATGGGGCTCAAGAGACCCAGTACTTC
TRBV6-4	.	.	TRBJ1-1	CASSDTIGDTEAFF	TGTGCCAGCAGTGACACCATAGGGGACACTGAAGCTTTCTTT
TRBV27	TRBD1	.	TRBJ1-5	CASSSTGGRSNQPQHF	TGTGCCAGCAGCAGCACAGGGGGAAGGAGCAATCAGCCCCAGCATTTT
TRBV29-1	TRBD1	few	TRBJ1-1	CSVSTGITEAFF	TGCAGCGTCTCGACAGGGATCACTGAAGCTTTCTTT
TRBV11-3	TRBD2	.	TRBJ2-3	CASSQRTSGGTDTQYF	TGTGCCAGCAGCCAAAGGACTAGCGGGGGGACAGATACGCAGTATTTT
TRBV5-6	TRBD1	.	TRBJ2-5	CASRWTGAGETQYF	TGTGCCAGCAGATGGACAGGGGCGGGCGAGACCCAGTACTTC
TRBV5-6	TRBD1	.	TRBJ2-7	CASSLGTGGNEQYF	TGTGCCAGCAGCCTGGGGACAGGGGGGAATGAGCAGTACTTC